The next 26 T cell receptor beta chains were all read from a single sample in a study of control samples from healthy donors and cancer patients. Sequencing used immunoSEQ multiplex PCR; TCRdb keeps in-frame clones, though not all of them. The profile shows about 98,000 clones, roughly three quarters of them singletons. Sequencing input: blood. The source is a woman aged 30 to 39 in good health.

This clone was recorded many times. The chain joins TRBV9 to TRBJ1-3, with D perhaps TRBD1 (6 bases). V was cut by 3 bases and J by 0 bases, with 10 bases left in between. The CDR3 has 15 amino acids. CDR1 is SGDLS, CDR2 YYNGEE, per germline. The CDR3 coding sequence is TGTGCCAGCAGCGGACAGGTGAACTCTGGAAACACCATATATTTT. Residues: CASSGQVNSGNTIYF.

The chain combines TRBV18 with TRBJ1-2; D is possibly TRBD1 (5 bases). The CDR3 totals 12 residues. Trimming cost V 6 bases and J 8 bases, with 13 bases left between them. From germline, CDR1 is KGHSH and CDR2 LQKENI. The CDR3 region has the DNA TGTGCCAGCTCCCAGGGTGATGAGGGCTACACCTTC. Translating it yields CASSQGDEGYTF.

The rearrangement links TRBV28 to TRBJ1-4; TRBD1 matches 11 bases. Germline V gene sequence: CDR1 MDHEN, CDR2 SYDVKM. J was trimmed by 11 bases and V by 1 base; bases with no gene match: 6. This CDR3 is built from 15 residues. This chain's CDR3 is CASSLYGTGGSKLFF. CDR3 bases: TGTGCCAGCAGTTTATACGGGACAGGGGGGAGTAAACTGTTTTTT.

In its sample, this clone was seen a few times. This rearrangement joins TRBV12-5 to TRBJ2-1; D possibly matches TRBD1 or TRBD2 (6 bases each). The CDR3 loop spans 14 amino acids. The V gene lost 3 bases and the J gene lost 6 bases, with 12 bases spanning the gap. Germline CDR1 is LGHNT and CDR2 is FRNRAP. In DNA, the CDR3 is TGTGCTAGTGGTTTTGGTGGAGGGGGCAATGAGCAGTTCTTC. It translates to CASGFGGGGNEQFF.

J is TRBJ1-2 and V is TRBV19, with 8 bases lining up with TRBD1. Per the germline V gene, CDR1 is LNHDA and CDR2 is SQIVND (reference sequence). The CDR3 has 13 residues. V dropped 7 bases and J dropped 4; count of bases not matched to a gene: 5. The CDR3 is CASIPGGGYGYTF. DNA of the CDR3: TGTGCCAGTATCCCAGGGGGCGGCTATGGCTACACCTTC. Filled out from reference TRBV19 and TRBJ1-2, the complete variable domain reads DGGITQSPKYLFRKEGQNVTLSCEQNLNHDAMYWYRQDPGQGLRLIYYSQIVNDFQKGDIAEGYSVSREKKESFPLTVTSAQKNPTAFYLCASIPGGGYGYTFGSGTRLTVV.

The chain is built from TRBV10-1 and TRBJ2-2; 9 bases agree with TRBD2. Germline V gene data show CDR1 as WNHNN and CDR2 as SYGVQD (reference sequence). CDR3 size: 14 residues. Unmatched junction bases numbered 0, after V lost 2 bases and J lost 5 bases. The CDR3 nucleotides are TGCGCCAGCAGTGAGAGCGGGGGGACCGGGGAGCTGTTTTTT. Translated: CASSESGGTGELFF.

This sequence joins TRBV6-5 and TRBJ2-5; perhaps TRBD2 as D (5 bases). Trimming cost V 9 bases and J 1 base, with 15 bases left between them. The CDR3 consists of 14 residues. The germline V gene encodes CDR1 MNHEY and CDR2 SVGAGI. The CDR3 protein is CASQLLGIQETQYF. In DNA form, the CDR3 reads TGTGCCAGTCAATTGCTCGGGATCCAAGAGACCCAGTACTTC.

This clone came up a few times. The chain carries TRBV19 and TRBJ1-5, with D uncertain. Per germline, CDR1 LNHDA and CDR2 SQIVND (reference sequence). CDR3 length: 18 residues. Between the trimmed V and J ends, which lost 7 bases and 0 bases, there was a span of 22 bases. The CDR3 region has the DNA TGTGCCAGTACCAATGGGCCCCCACTGGGCATTAGCAATCAGCCCCAGCATTTT. Translated: CASTNGPPLGISNQPQHF.

The chain recombines TRBV10-3 with TRBJ1-2; no definite D call. Germline V gives CDR1 ENHRY, CDR2 SYGVKD. V lost 3 bases to trimming and J lost 2 bases, with 7 bases between them. This CDR3 comprises 13 residues. The CDR3 is CAISEEGNYGYTF. In nucleotides, the CDR3 is TGTGCCATCAGTGAAGAGGGAAACTATGGCTACACCTTC.

This chain joins TRBV10-3 and TRBJ2-1; 9 bases are a match to TRBD2. The J segment lost 5 bases and the V segment lost 4 bases, leaving 3 bases of the junction unmatched. Germline lookup yields CDR1 ENHRY and CDR2 SYGVKD. The CDR3 is made up of 14 amino acids. The CDR3 DNA is TGTGCCATCAGTGGGTCTAGCGGGAACAATGAGCAGTTCTTC. Translated: CAISGSSGNNEQFF.

In its sample, this clone was seen once. This sequence joins TRBV7-6 and TRBJ2-3, with 8 bases identical to TRBD2. The CDR3 totals 15 residues. Trimming removed 4 bases from V and 4 bases from J; junction bases left unmatched: 7. Germline V gene lookup returns CDR1 SGHVS and CDR2 FNYEAQ. The CDR3 here is CASSSRTSRSDTQYF. DNA of the CDR3: TGTGCCAGCAGCTCAAGGACTAGCAGGTCAGATACGCAGTATTTT.

The chain uses TRBV6-1 and TRBJ2-7; the D gene is possibly TRBD1 (6 bases). CDR3 length: 14 residues. Trimming removed 0 bases at V and 4 bases at J, with 10 bases between. The germline V gene encodes CDR1 MNHNS and CDR2 SASEGT. The CDR3 here is CASSEADSLYEQYF. Here the CDR3 DNA reads TGTGCCAGCAGTGAAGCGGACAGCTTGTACGAGCAGTACTTC.

This clone was seen a few times. CDR3 amino acids: CASSLATLAEAFF. CDR3 nucleotide sequence: TGTGCCAGCAGCTTGGCTACGCTTGCTGAAGCTTTCTTT. The rearrangement links TRBV5-4 to TRBJ1-1; D remains ambiguous. Germline values: CDR1 SGHNT, CDR2 YYREEE (reference sequence). There are 13 residues in the CDR3. Trimming cost V 0 bases and J 6 bases, with 9 bases left between them.

The count of this clone is one. The chain employs TRBV6-5 and TRBJ1-2; 8 bases are shared with TRBD1. V dropped 7 bases and J dropped 6; count of bases not matched to a gene: 7. This CDR3 has 13 amino acids. Germline CDR1 reads MNHEY; CDR2 reads SVGAGI. This CDR3 reads CASTQDRDNGYTF. The CDR3 nucleotides are TGTGCCAGCACGCAGGACAGGGATAATGGCTACACCTTC.

The chain has TRBV29-1 and TRBJ1-1, with D hard to call. Per germline, CDR1 SQVTM and CDR2 ANQGSEA. V dropped 1 base and J dropped 3 bases, with 12 bases sitting between them. The CDR3 is made up of 14 amino acids. Here the CDR3 DNA reads TGCAGCGTTGAAGCTGAGGGCGGTCACACTGAAGCTTTCTTT. Its translation is CSVEAEGGHTEAFF.

The V call is TRBV7-2, the J call TRBJ2-6, with unresolved D. The CDR3 spans 16 residues. Germline CDR1 SGHTA, CDR2 FQGNSA. With 1 base removed from V and 0 bases from J, the gap between germline ends came to 7 bases. CDR3: CASSLGRASGANVLTF. DNA of the CDR3: TGTGCCAGCAGCTTAGGACGGGCCTCTGGGGCCAACGTCCTGACTTTC.

This chain's CDR3 is CASSPVLEGARNYGYTF. The CDR3 nucleotides are TGTGCCAGCTCACCTGTATTGGAGGGGGCTCGCAACTATGGCTACACCTTC. The chain employs TRBV18 and TRBJ1-2, with 7 bases aligning to TRBD1. From germline, CDR1 is KGHSH and CDR2 LQKENI. This CDR3 is built from 17 residues. The V segment lost 3 bases and the J segment 2 bases; nucleotides outside the gene matches: 12. Combining the CDR3 with reference TRBV18 and TRBJ1-2 gives the whole variable domain NAGVMQNPRHLVRRRGQEARLRCSPMKGHSHVYWYRQLPEEGLKFMVYLQKENIIDESGMPKERFSAEFPKEGPSILRIQQVVRGDSAAYFCASSPVLEGARNYGYTFGSGTRLTVV.

This chain uses TRBV9 with TRBJ1-1; 7 bases map to TRBD1. The CDR3 has 14 residues. Germline assignment: CDR1 SGDLS and CDR2 YYNGEE. V was clipped by 3 bases and J by 4 bases; unmatched bases: 6. This CDR3 is CASSATPGGTEAFF. Here the CDR3 DNA reads TGTGCCAGCAGCGCGACGCCAGGGGGCACTGAAGCTTTCTTT.

This clone turned up a few times. The V and J genes are TRBV29-1 and TRBJ2-3, with 7 bases that match TRBD1. This CDR3 is built from 14 residues. The V gene end was trimmed by 7 bases and the J gene end by 2 bases; junction bases not matched to a gene: 9. CDR1 and CDR2 from the germline V gene are SQVTM and ANQGSEA. The CDR3 DNA reads TGCAGCGCCACAGGGACAGTCCTCACAGATACGCAGTATTTT. Protein: CSATGTVLTDTQYF.

Comment on this clone: Additional DNA sequences in this sample encode the identical CDR3. The chain joins TRBV24-1 to TRBJ2-3; D call uncertain. Germline V gives CDR1 KGHDR, CDR2 SFDVKD. V was pared by 4 bases and J by 0 bases, with 4 bases between. This CDR3 comprises 13 residues. The CDR3 region is CATSDSSTDTQYF. CDR3 coding DNA: TGTGCCACCAGTGACAGTAGCACAGATACGCAGTATTTT.

This chain uses TRBV6-6 with TRBJ1-2; maybe TRBD1 (5 bases). Germline-derived CDR1 and CDR2 are MNHNY and SVGAGI (reference sequence). This CDR3 comprises 14 residues. Trimming removed 7 bases at V and 3 bases at J, with 15 bases between. The CDR3 here is CASTRGGNDYGYTF. The CDR3 DNA sequence: TGTGCCAGCACCCGGGGGGGGAACGACTATGGCTACACCTTC.

The chain employs TRBV6-5 and TRBJ1-2, with a possible D match to TRBD1 (6 bases). The germline V gene has CDR1 MNHEY and CDR2 SVGAGI. This CDR3 comprises 14 residues. The V gene lost 2 bases and the J gene lost 8 bases, with 15 bases spanning the gap. The CDR3 DNA reads as TGTGCCAGCAGTTACGACTCAGGGGTGACGGGCTACACCTTC. Protein: CASSYDSGVTGYTF.

The chain links TRBV7-9 to TRBJ1-2, with 9 bases matching TRBD1. The V and J ends lost 3 bases and 3 bases, in that order; junction bases with no gene match: 5. Germline-derived CDR1 and CDR2 are SEHNR and FQNEAQ (reference sequence). The CDR3 loop spans 15 amino acids. DNA for the CDR3: TGTGCCAGCAGCTTGGGACAGGGAGAATACTATGGCTACACCTTC. Amino acids: CASSLGQGEYYGYTF.

The genes are TRBV3-1 (or the pseudogene TRBV3-2) and TRBJ2-1, with 11 bases lining up with TRBD2. V was clipped by 6 bases and J by 2 bases; unmatched bases: 6. Germline V CDR1 and CDR2: LGHDT, YNNKEL (reference sequence). The CDR3 loop spans 16 amino acids. The CDR3 protein is CASRDTSGGPYNEQFF. DNA of the CDR3: TGTGCCAGCAGGGACACTAGCGGGGGACCCTACAATGAGCAGTTCTTC.

This clone was detected only a few times. This chain joins TRBV5-5 and TRBJ2-7; no firm D call. Germline CDR1 is SGHKS and CDR2 is YYEKEE (reference sequence). The CDR3 has 13 amino acids. V was trimmed by 0 bases and J by 3 bases, leaving 7 bases between them. As DNA, the CDR3 is TGTGCCAGCAGCTTGGGGGTAGACTACGAGCAGTACTTC. It translates to CASSLGVDYEQYF.

This sequence joins TRBV29-1 and TRBJ2-3, with 12 positions matching TRBD1. V shed 7 bases and J 4 bases; nucleotides not matched to a gene: 9. The length of the CDR3 is 15 residues. CDR1 and CDR2 (germline): SQVTM, ANQGSEA. CDR3 coding DNA: TGCAGCGCTCCTCGGGACAGGGGGCCTCCAGATACGCAGTATTTT. It is translated as CSAPRDRGPPDTQYF.